The 10 T cell receptor beta chains in this list originate from one sample, sequenced in a study of T cells in Graves' hyperthyroidism and ophthalmopathy. Amplified TCR beta CDR3 regions came from RNA transcripts. Primed by the HTBI set, a first-round RT-PCR was run on the TCR CDR3. TCRdb reprocessed the multiplex PCR reads via MiXCR and lists one record per CDR3 protein. The table shows approximately 430,000 distinct CDR3 sequences, with about 15% occurring only once. Material for sequencing was blood. The receptors originated from a woman under 30 with Graves' hyperthyroidism.

This clonotype showed up just a few times. The J gene is TRBJ2-5, the V gene TRBV5-1; 10 bases fit TRBD1. J gave up 2 bases and V 4 bases, and 8 bases lay outside the gene matches. The CDR3 covers 16 residues. Germline V lookup: CDR1 SGHRS, CDR2 YFSETQ. The CDR3 nucleotides are TGCGCCAGCAGCCCCCGACAGGGGGCCTGGCAAGAGACCCAGTACTTC. Translated: CASSPRQGAWQETQYF.

This clonotype was seen at least ten times. The gene calls are TRBV20-1 and TRBJ2-7; 11 bases are shared with TRBD2. V was clipped by 5 bases and J by 2 bases; unmatched bases: 2. CDR3 size: 13 residues. From germline, CDR1 is DFQATT and CDR2 SNEGSKA (reference sequence). The CDR3 is CSAASGGTYEQYF. The DNA of the CDR3 is TGCAGTGCTGCTAGCGGGGGGACCTACGAGCAGTACTTC.

This clonotype showed up many times. This sequence joins TRBV9 and TRBJ2-1, with 9 bases matching TRBD2. Germline CDR1 reads SGDLS; CDR2 reads YYNGEE. Trimming removed 1 base from V and 1 base from J; junction bases left unmatched: 3. The CDR3 has 16 residues. The CDR3 loop reads CASSVPSGDSYNEQFF. The CDR3 bases are TGTGCCAGCAGCGTACCTAGCGGGGATTCCTACAATGAGCAGTTCTTC.

This clonotype came up many times. The chain carries TRBV28 and TRBJ1-3, with D tentatively TRBD1 (5 bases). Germline CDR1 and CDR2: MDHEN and SYDVKM. Trimming pared 5 bases from V and 0 bases from J, leaving 20 bases between. The CDR3 spans 18 residues. CDR3 loop: CASSPRGVGLTSGNTIYF. CDR3 DNA sequence: TGTGCCAGCAGTCCCCGGGGGGTGGGTTTGACCTCTGGAAACACCATATATTTT.

This clonotype was seen just once. V gene TRBV6-5 combines with J gene TRBJ2-1; TRBD2 matches at 9 bases. The junction had 21 bases not matched to a gene; V was cut back by 6 bases and J by 9 bases. This CDR3 contains 18 residues. Germline lookup yields CDR1 MNHEY and CDR2 SVGAGI. The CDR3 sequence is CASSLDPLGAGGTGEQFF. The CDR3 DNA reads TGTGCCAGCAGCTTAGATCCGTTGGGGGCGGGGGGGACGGGTGAGCAGTTCTTC.

The rearrangement joins TRBV27 to TRBJ2-5; TRBD1 aligns across 8 bases. The germline V gene has CDR1 MNHEY and CDR2 SMNVEV (reference sequence). Trimming took 5 bases from V and 5 from J; bases not matched to a gene: 13. The CDR3 spans 16 residues. The CDR3 DNA reads TGTGCCAGCAGTCTCCGACAGGGGACCCGGGGGGAGACCCAGTACTTC. Its protein product is CASSLRQGTRGETQYF.

This clonotype was recorded once. V and J are TRBV11-2 and TRBJ1-1; no clear D. Germline CDR1 SGHAT, CDR2 FQNNGV. This CDR3 has 14 amino acids. V lost 2 bases and J lost 1, with 8 bases in between. The CDR3 reads CASSLLYGNTEAFF. The CDR3 bases are TGTGCCAGCAGCTTACTTTACGGGAACACTGAAGCTTTCTTT.

This clonotype was found many times. V usage is TRBV24-1 and J usage is TRBJ2-5; D tentatively fits TRBD1 or TRBD2 (5 bases each). The CDR3 spans 17 residues. The germline V gene has CDR1 KGHDR and CDR2 SFDVKD. V was shortened by 4 bases and J by 1 base, with 18 bases between the two germline ends. The CDR3 bases are TGTGCCACCAGTGACCGTTCCGGGACGGGAAGCCAAGAGACCCAGTACTTC. This codes for CATSDRSGTGSQETQYF.

This clonotype came up many times. The chain links TRBV6-2 or TRBV6-3 to TRBJ2-5; D gene ambiguous. This CDR3 is built from 17 residues. The V and J ends lost 0 bases and 3 bases respectively, with 17 bases between them. Germline CDR1 and CDR2: MNHEY and SVGEGT. The CDR3 DNA reads as TGTGCCAGCAGTTACTCAGATAGTAGCTATATTAAAGAGACCCAGTACTTC. Translating gives CASSYSDSSYIKETQYF.

This chain uses TRBV25-1 with TRBJ1-1; D uncertain. Trimming stripped 3 bases from V and 0 bases from J, with 5 bases between. The CDR3 totals 13 residues. Germline-derived CDR1 and CDR2 are MGHDK and SYGVNS. For the CDR3, the DNA is TGTGCCAGCAGTGACCGAGTGAACACTGAAGCTTTCTTT. It yields the protein CASSDRVNTEAFF.